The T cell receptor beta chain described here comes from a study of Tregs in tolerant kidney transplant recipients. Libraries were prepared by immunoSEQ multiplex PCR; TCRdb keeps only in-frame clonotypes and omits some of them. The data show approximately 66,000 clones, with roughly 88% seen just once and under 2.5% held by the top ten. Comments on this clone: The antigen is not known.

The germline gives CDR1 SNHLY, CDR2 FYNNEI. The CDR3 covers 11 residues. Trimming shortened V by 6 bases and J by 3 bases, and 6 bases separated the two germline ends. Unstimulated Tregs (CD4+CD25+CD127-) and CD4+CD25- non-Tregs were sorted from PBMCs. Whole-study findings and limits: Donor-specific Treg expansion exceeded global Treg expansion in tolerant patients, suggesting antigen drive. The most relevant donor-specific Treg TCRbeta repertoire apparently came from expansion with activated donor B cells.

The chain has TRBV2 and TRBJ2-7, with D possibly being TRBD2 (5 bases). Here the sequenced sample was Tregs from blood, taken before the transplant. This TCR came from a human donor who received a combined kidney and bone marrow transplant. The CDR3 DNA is TGTGCCAGCAGCGGGAACTACGAGCAGTACTTC. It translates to CASSGNYEQYF.